These 10 T cell receptor beta chains originate from one sample sequenced in a study of T cells in Graves' hyperthyroidism and ophthalmopathy. TCR beta CDR3 regions were amplified from RNA. First-round RT-PCR targeting the TCR CDR3 was performed with the HTBI primer set. Each CDR3 protein is one row after TCRdb ran MiXCR on the multiplex PCR reads. Of roughly 98,000 distinct CDR3 sequences in the sample, roughly 37% are singletons; the top ten hold around 9.6%. Sample: peripheral blood or thyroid tissue (not recorded which). The receptors were sampled from a woman younger than 45 with Graves' hyperthyroidism.

This sequence joins TRBV10-3 and TRBJ1-2; weak D call: TRBD1 (6 bases). Trimming removed 6 bases from V and 6 bases from J, with 14 bases in between. The CDR3 covers 13 residues. Germline-derived CDR1 and CDR2 are ENHRY and SYGVKD. DNA of the CDR3: TGTGCCATCAGCTCAGGGGCATCCAATGGCTACACCTTC. Translation: CAISSGASNGYTF.

V is TRBV30 and J is TRBJ1-1; a possible D gene is TRBD1 (5 bases). This CDR3 has 13 residues. CDR1 and CDR2 from the germline V gene are GTSNPN and SVGIG (reference sequence). The V gene lost 2 bases and the J gene lost 4 bases, with 11 bases spanning the gap. The CDR3 DNA reads TGTGCCTGGAGTTGGGGGATTGGCACTGAAGCTTTCTTT. It translates to CAWSWGIGTEAFF.

This sequence joins TRBV6-6 and TRBJ1-4, with TRBD1 as a possible D gene (5 bases). V dropped 5 bases and J dropped 6 bases, with 13 bases sitting between them. Germline V lookup: CDR1 MNHNY, CDR2 SVGAGI (reference sequence). The CDR3 is 14 amino acids. The CDR3 nucleotides are TGTGCCAGCAGTGAAGGGGAGGTGTATGAAAAACTGTTTTTT. It encodes CASSEGEVYEKLFF.

About this clonotype itself: At one end the junction does not follow the germline gene, possibly because of a read error. The rearrangement joins TRBV25-1 to TRBJ1-1, with TRBD1 as a possible D gene (5 bases). The germline V gene has CDR1 MGHDK and CDR2 SYGVNS. The CDR3 covers 15 residues. CDR3 protein: CASGSTGLLNTEALF. For the CDR3, the DNA is TGCGCCAGCGGCTCCACGGGGCTATTGAACACTGAAGCTCTCTTT.

This clonotype came up many times. The V and J genes are TRBV29-1 and TRBJ1-2; TRBD1 matches at 9 bases. After removal of 6 bases from V and 4 bases from J, the junction contained 6 bases not matched to a gene. This CDR3 comprises 13 residues. From germline, CDR1 is SQVTM and CDR2 ANQGSEA. CDR3 DNA sequence: TGCAGCGTGTTACAGGGGGCCGTCTATGGCTACACCTTC. This codes for CSVLQGAVYGYTF.

The sample holds many counts of this clonotype. J is TRBJ2-7 and V is TRBV20-1; 12 nucleotides agree with TRBD2. The CDR3 spans 13 residues. J was trimmed by 3 bases and V by 6 bases; bases with no gene match: 3. Germline V gene data show CDR1 as DFQATT and CDR2 as SNEGSKA (reference sequence). The CDR3 nucleotides read TGCAGTGCAAGGACTAGCGGGATCTACGAGCAGTACTTC. Translation: CSARTSGIYEQYF.

The rearrangement joins TRBV7-9 to TRBJ2-5; possible D gene TRBD1, 6 bases. The CDR3 runs 13 residues. V shed 5 bases and J shed 5 bases, with 12 bases lying between them. CDR1 is SEHNR and CDR2 is FQNEAQ in the germline V gene (reference sequence). CDR3 residues: CASSAATGETQYF. CDR3 coding DNA: TGTGCCAGCAGCGCTGCAACAGGGGAGACCCAGTACTTC.

The CDR3 here is CASSLGREADTQYF. The CDR3 nucleotides read TGTGCCAGCAGTTTAGGTCGGGAAGCAGATACGCAGTATTTT. V and J are TRBV28 and TRBJ2-3; tentatively, D is TRBD2 (5 bases). CDR1 is MDHEN, CDR2 SYDVKM, per germline. The CDR3 is 14 residues long. V lost 2 bases and J lost 4, with 10 bases in between.

This clonotype was detected ten times or more. J is TRBJ1-5 and V is TRBV10-3; 7 bases agree with TRBD1. J gave up 6 bases and V 7 bases, and 6 bases lay outside the gene matches. Germline lookup yields CDR1 ENHRY and CDR2 SYGVKD. This CDR3 region has 13 residues. CDR3: CAITDRVSQPQHF. The CDR3 DNA follows: TGTGCCATCACCGACAGGGTGTCTCAGCCCCAGCATTTT.

This clonotype was seen more than once but under ten times. This could be a read error, since a much larger clone is one nucleotide away. The chain carries TRBV7-3 and TRBJ2-2, with D perhaps matching TRBD2 (7 bases). CDR1 is SGHTA and CDR2 is FQGTGA in the germline V gene. The CDR3 length is 15 residues. In nucleotides, the CDR3 is TGTGCCAGCAGCTTAGCCGGGGGGCGCACCGGGGAGCCGTTTTTT. Its translation: CASSLAGGRTGEPFF.